The rows below give T cell receptor beta chains drawn from one sample of a study of T cells in localized non-small cell lung cancer. Method: immunoSEQ multiplex PCR; TCRdb's copy keeps in-frame clones and lacks some. Among approximately 1,200 clones, approximately 25% were seen once, and the ten largest hold 30% to 40%. Sequencing was performed on normal lung tissue next to the tumor, taken before any cancer treatment. Source of these receptors: a male donor aged 60 or older with stage II squamous cell lung carcinoma. Each CDR3 is given with its conserved first and last residue. A D gene is named only where the DNA matches it firmly. For some rows the clone size is stated as once, few or many, or as a class when expanded; others skip it.

V gene: TRBV7-5; D gene: .; J gene: TRBJ2-6; CDR3 length: 15; clone size: .; CDR3 DNA: TGTGCCAGCAGTTCTCAGGGGGCCGGGGCCAACGTCCTGACTTTC; CDR3 protein: CASSSQGAGANVLTF
V gene: TRBV9; D gene: TRBD1; J gene: TRBJ1-4; CDR3 length: 15; clone size: few; CDR3 DNA: TGTGCCAGCAGCGTACGACAGGGGGCTGGAGAAAAACTGTTTTTT; CDR3 protein: CASSVRQGAGEKLFF
V gene: TRBV23-1; D gene: .; J gene: TRBJ1-6; CDR3 length: 13; clone size: .; CDR3 DNA: TGCGCCAGCAGCTTGAGAAGCGACTCACCCCTCCACTTT; CDR3 protein: CASSLRSDSPLHF
V gene: TRBV28; D gene: .; J gene: TRBJ1-5; CDR3 length: 12; clone size: .; CDR3 DNA: TGTGCCAGCAGTTCTCGTACACGGCCCCAGCATTTT; CDR3 protein: CASSSRTRPQHF
V gene: TRBV11-3; D gene: .; J gene: TRBJ1-2; CDR3 length: 15; clone size: few; CDR3 DNA: TGTGCCAGCAGCTTAGGCCCGGCGACTAACTATGGCTACACCTTC; CDR3 protein: CASSLGPATNYGYTF
V gene: TRBV15; D gene: .; J gene: TRBJ2-3; CDR3 length: 15; clone size: few; CDR3 DNA: TGTGCCACCAGCAGAGATTCGGGGGCCCCAGATACGCAGTATTTT; CDR3 protein: CATSRDSGAPDTQYF
V gene: TRBV29-1; D gene: .; J gene: TRBJ1-1; CDR3 length: 14; clone size: large; CDR3 DNA: TGCAGCGTTGAAGATGGCGGTTCCGGGGATGGAGCTTTCTTT; CDR3 protein: CSVEDGGSGDGAFF
V gene: TRBV11-3; D gene: .; J gene: TRBJ2-3; CDR3 length: 16; clone size: few; CDR3 DNA: TGTGCCAGCAGCTTGGCCGGGCGGATAAGCACAGATACGCAGTATTTT; CDR3 protein: CASSLAGRISTDTQYF
V gene: TRBV15; D gene: TRBD2; J gene: TRBJ2-3; CDR3 length: 17; clone size: few; CDR3 DNA: TGTGCCACCAGCAGAGAACTTTCGGGACTAGTAGTAGATACGCAGTATTTT; CDR3 protein: CATSRELSGLVVDTQYF
V gene: TRBV11-3; D gene: .; J gene: TRBJ2-7; CDR3 length: 15; clone size: large; CDR3 DNA: TGTGCCAGCAGCACCGGGACCGCCGCACGGGGCGAGCAGTACTTC; CDR3 protein: CASSTGTAARGEQYF
V gene: TRBV18; D gene: .; J gene: TRBJ1-2; CDR3 length: 15; clone size: large; CDR3 DNA: TGTGCCAGCTCACCATCGTCGGACAGTAACTATGGCTACACCTTC; CDR3 protein: CASSPSSDSNYGYTF
V gene: TRBV6-8; D gene: .; J gene: TRBJ1-1; CDR3 length: 14; clone size: .; CDR3 DNA: TGTGCCAGCACCTCGACAGTGCCCGAGACTGAAGCTTTCTTT; CDR3 protein: CASTSTVPETEAFF
V gene: TRBV29-1; D gene: .; J gene: TRBJ1-2; CDR3 length: 17; clone size: .; CDR3 DNA: TGCAGCGTCGACCGGAAGGTTCGGGCCCGCGATAGACTGGGCTACACCTTC; CDR3 protein: CSVDRKVRARDRLGYTF
V gene: TRBV15; D gene: TRBD2; J gene: TRBJ2-1; CDR3 length: 15; clone size: large; CDR3 DNA: TGTGCCACCAGCAGAGAAGTAGCGGGGTCCAATGAGCAGTTCTTC; CDR3 protein: CATSREVAGSNEQFF
V gene: TRBV5-1; D gene: .; J gene: TRBJ2-1; CDR3 length: 14; clone size: .; CDR3 DNA: TGCGCCAGCAGCTTGGATGGCGGATACAATGAGCAGTTCTTC; CDR3 protein: CASSLDGGYNEQFF
V gene: TRBV10-2; D gene: .; J gene: TRBJ1-2; CDR3 length: 14; clone size: .; CDR3 DNA: TGCGCCAGCAGCAATACAGGGTTGTCCTATGGCTACACCTTC; CDR3 protein: CASSNTGLSYGYTF